The 24 T cell receptor beta chains below were found in one sample sequenced in a study of T cells expressing NK-cell markers. One entry per CDR3 protein, without DNA, is what TCRdb gives after re-calling the 5' RACE reads. This table holds roughly 430,000 distinct CDR3 sequences. The sample taken for sequencing was blood T cells: a sorted CD56 or NKG2C T cell subset, CD4+ or CD8+ T cells, or bulk PBMC T cells (not recorded which). These receptors originate from a woman aged 18 to 75 in good health.

The chain combines TRBV29-1 with TRBJ2-1; checking the TCRdb D call of TRBD1 is not possible without DNA. In germline, CDR1 is SQVTM, CDR2 ANQGSEA. This CDR3 is 15 amino acids long. CDR3: CSVEARGRAYNEQFF.

The chain uses TRBV4-3 and TRBJ2-1. The CDR3 loop spans 15 amino acids. The germline CDR1 and CDR2 sequences are LGHNA and YSLEER. CDR3 protein: CASSQEGTTYNEQFF.

The genes are TRBV20-1 and TRBJ1-1; TCRdb outputs TRBD1, but without DNA this stays unchecked. Germline values: CDR1 DFQATT, CDR2 SNEGSKA (reference sequence). This CDR3 region has 15 residues. The CDR3 loop reads CSARRGTGRYTEAFF.

This chain connects TRBV29-1 to TRBJ2-1. The CDR3 covers 16 residues. Per the germline V gene, CDR1 is SQVTM and CDR2 is ANQGSEA. CDR3 residues: CSVPLNSGDTYNEQFF.

The chain joins TRBV12-3 or TRBV12-4 to TRBJ1-5. The CDR3 is 13 residues long. The CDR3 is CASSFSQPAPQHF.

This rearrangement joins TRBV24-1 to TRBJ2-1; the TCRdb D gene call, TRBD1, has no DNA to confirm it. CDR3 length: 16 residues. Germline CDR1 KGHDR, CDR2 SFDVKD. CDR3 region: CATSDKQGGGDNEQFF.

CDR3: CASSPFGTEAFF. The gene calls are TRBV2 and TRBJ1-1. The CDR3 contains 12 residues. Germline V gene data show CDR1 as SNHLY and CDR2 as FYNNEI.

The rearrangement joins TRBV7-8 to TRBJ2-5; TCRdb's D call, TRBD1, is unchecked because there is no DNA. This CDR3 has 13 amino acids. The germline gives CDR1 SGHVS, CDR2 FQNEAQ. CDR3 sequence: CAGSRGIQETQYF.

The chain carries TRBV20-1 and TRBJ2-1; the TCRdb call, TRBD2, lacks DNA for checking. Per the germline V gene, CDR1 is DFQATT and CDR2 is SNEGSKA (reference sequence). The CDR3 is 16 residues long. CDR3 loop: CSAQRVAGLSYNEQFF.

The genes are TRBV3-1 and TRBJ1-6. Per the germline V gene, CDR1 is LGHDT and CDR2 is YNNKEL (reference sequence). The CDR3 runs to 13 residues. The chain's CDR3 is CASSQAGNSPLHF.

The chain recombines TRBV29-1 with TRBJ2-3; TCRdb calls TRBD1, which cannot be checked without DNA. Germline loops: CDR1 SQVTM, CDR2 ANQGSEA. The CDR3 extends over 12 amino acids. The CDR3 reads CSVEGDRDTQYF.

V usage is TRBV12-3 or TRBV12-4 and J usage is TRBJ2-6; TCRdb's D call, TRBD1, is unchecked because there is no DNA. The CDR3 runs to 16 residues. CDR3 loop: CATRDSSSGGANVLTF.

This chain connects TRBV5-1 to TRBJ2-1; TCRdb gives TRBD2 as the D gene, but with no DNA this cannot be confirmed. This CDR3 has 15 amino acids. The germline gives CDR1 SGHRS, CDR2 YFSETQ. This CDR3 reads CASSLKASGSYEQFF.

The chain has TRBV20-1 and TRBJ2-1; TCRdb outputs TRBD2, but without DNA this stays unchecked. The length of the CDR3 is 15 residues. CDR1 is DFQATT and CDR2 is SNEGSKA in the germline V gene (reference sequence). CDR3 region: CSVRTSGRPNNEQFF.

The chain recombines TRBV20-1 with TRBJ2-1; TCRdb's D gene call, TRBD2, goes unchecked for lack of DNA. CDR3 length: 15 residues. Germline values: CDR1 DFQATT, CDR2 SNEGSKA (reference sequence). The CDR3 is CSARDLRGRANEQFF.

The chain is built from TRBV11-2 and TRBJ1-1; TCRdb calls TRBD1, which cannot be checked without DNA. The CDR3 totals 18 residues. Germline V gene data show CDR1 as SGHAT and CDR2 as FQNNGV. CDR3 amino acids: CASSLVQGNVMTGTEAFF.

The V call is TRBV25-1, the J call TRBJ2-5; the D call from TCRdb, TRBD2, cannot be confirmed without DNA. The CDR3 totals 15 residues. Germline CDR1 is MGHDK and CDR2 is SYGVNS. The CDR3: CASSEVGSGGETQYF.

This chain connects TRBV20-1 to TRBJ1-5. This CDR3 is 16 amino acids long. Germline values: CDR1 DFQATT, CDR2 SNEGSKA (reference sequence). CDR3 sequence: CSARDLRDSGNQPQHF.

The V gene is TRBV6-5, the J gene TRBJ1-1; the D call from TCRdb, TRBD1, cannot be confirmed without DNA. The CDR3 runs 15 residues. Germline assignment: CDR1 MNHEY and CDR2 SVGAGI. The CDR3 loop is CASSLVLQGNTEAFF.

The J gene is TRBJ1-6, the V gene TRBV10-1; TCRdb lists TRBD1, though no DNA is available to test this call. Germline CDR1 reads WNHNN; CDR2 reads SYGVQD (reference sequence). The CDR3 totals 14 residues. CDR3 residues: CASTSEGSMSPLHF.

The rearrangement joins TRBV20-1 to TRBJ2-3. Germline CDR1 DFQATT, CDR2 SNEGSKA (reference sequence). The CDR3 consists of 14 residues. This CDR3 reads CSARITATTDTQYF.

The chain is built from TRBV6-2 or TRBV6-3 and TRBJ2-1. This CDR3 comprises 15 residues. Germline V gene sequence: CDR1 MNHEY, CDR2 SVGEGT. The CDR3 loop reads CASSYVRTVNNEQFF.

The V call is TRBV15, the J call TRBJ1-5. The CDR3 extends over 15 amino acids. Per germline, CDR1 LNHNV and CDR2 YYDKDF (reference sequence). The CDR3 loop is CATSRDIYSNQPQHF.

The chain combines TRBV20-1 with TRBJ2-3; TCRdb gives TRBD1 as the D gene, but with no DNA this cannot be confirmed. The CDR3 loop spans 15 amino acids. Germline V CDR1 and CDR2: DFQATT, SNEGSKA (reference sequence). CDR3 in amino acids: CSARPGGFRTDTQYF.